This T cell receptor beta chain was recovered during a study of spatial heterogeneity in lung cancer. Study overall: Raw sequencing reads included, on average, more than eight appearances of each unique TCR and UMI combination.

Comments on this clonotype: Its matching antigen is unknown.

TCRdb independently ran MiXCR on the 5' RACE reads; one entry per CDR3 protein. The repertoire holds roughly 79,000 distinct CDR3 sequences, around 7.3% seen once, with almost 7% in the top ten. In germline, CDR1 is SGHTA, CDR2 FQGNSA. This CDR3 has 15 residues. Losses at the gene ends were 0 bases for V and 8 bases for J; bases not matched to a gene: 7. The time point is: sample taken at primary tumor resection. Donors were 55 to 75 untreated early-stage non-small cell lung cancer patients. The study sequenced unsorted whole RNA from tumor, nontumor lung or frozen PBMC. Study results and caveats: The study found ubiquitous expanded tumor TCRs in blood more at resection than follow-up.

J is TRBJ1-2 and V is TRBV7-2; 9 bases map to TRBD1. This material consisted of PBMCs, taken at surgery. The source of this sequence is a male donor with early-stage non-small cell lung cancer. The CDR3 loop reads CASSLAPGQGKGYTF. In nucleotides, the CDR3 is TGTGCCAGCAGCTTAGCCCCGGGACAGGGAAAAGGCTACACCTTC.